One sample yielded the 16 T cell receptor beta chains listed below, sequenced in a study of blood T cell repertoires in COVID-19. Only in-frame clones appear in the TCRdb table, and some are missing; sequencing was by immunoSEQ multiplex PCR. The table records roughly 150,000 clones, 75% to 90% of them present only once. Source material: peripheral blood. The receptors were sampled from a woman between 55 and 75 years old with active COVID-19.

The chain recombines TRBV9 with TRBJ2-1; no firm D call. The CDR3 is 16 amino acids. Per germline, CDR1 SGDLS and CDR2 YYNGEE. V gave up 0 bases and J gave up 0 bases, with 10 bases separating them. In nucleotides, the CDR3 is TGTGCCAGCAGCGTAGAAGCGACCCGCTCCTACAATGAGCAGTTCTTC. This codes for CASSVEATRSYNEQFF.

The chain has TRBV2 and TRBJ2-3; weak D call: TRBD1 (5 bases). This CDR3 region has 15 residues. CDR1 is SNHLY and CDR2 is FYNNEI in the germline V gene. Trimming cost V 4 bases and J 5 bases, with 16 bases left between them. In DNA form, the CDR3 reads TGTGCCAGCAGTGGGGGCAGCTTTTTTGGAGATACGCAGTATTTT. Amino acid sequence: CASSGGSFFGDTQYF.

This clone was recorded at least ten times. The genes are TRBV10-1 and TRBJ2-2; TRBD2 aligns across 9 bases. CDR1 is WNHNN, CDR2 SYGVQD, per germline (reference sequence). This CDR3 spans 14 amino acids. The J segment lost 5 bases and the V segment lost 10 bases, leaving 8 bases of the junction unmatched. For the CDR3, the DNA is TGCGCCACCTGCGGGAGGGAGGTAACCGGGGAGCTGTTTTTT. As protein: CATCGREVTGELFF.

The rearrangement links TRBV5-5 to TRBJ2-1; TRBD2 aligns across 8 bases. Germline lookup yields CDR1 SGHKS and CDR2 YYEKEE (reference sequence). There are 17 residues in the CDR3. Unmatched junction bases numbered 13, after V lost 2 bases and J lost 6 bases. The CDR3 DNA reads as TGTGCCAGCAGCTTAAGCATTTGGGGGGCGGGAGGCAATGAGCAGTTCTTC. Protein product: CASSLSIWGAGGNEQFF.

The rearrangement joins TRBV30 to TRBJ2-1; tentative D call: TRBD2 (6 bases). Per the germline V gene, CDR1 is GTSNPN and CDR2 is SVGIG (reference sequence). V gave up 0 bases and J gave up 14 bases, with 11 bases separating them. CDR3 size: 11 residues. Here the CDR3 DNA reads TGTGCCTGGAGTGTCACGGGAGTGGAGTTCTTC. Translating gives CAWSVTGVEFF.

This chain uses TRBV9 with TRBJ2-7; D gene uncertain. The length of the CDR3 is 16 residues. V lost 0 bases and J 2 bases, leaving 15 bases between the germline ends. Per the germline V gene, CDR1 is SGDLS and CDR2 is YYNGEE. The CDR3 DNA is TGTGCCAGCAGCGTAGATGAGGCACCAGCCCCCTACGAGCAGTACTTC. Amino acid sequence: CASSVDEAPAPYEQYF.

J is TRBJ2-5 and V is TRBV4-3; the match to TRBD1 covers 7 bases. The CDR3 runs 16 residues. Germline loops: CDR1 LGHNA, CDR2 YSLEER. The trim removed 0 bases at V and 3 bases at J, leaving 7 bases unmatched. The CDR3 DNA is TGCGCCAGCAGCCAAGATTTTAGAACAGGGGAAGAGACCCAGTACTTC. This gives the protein CASSQDFRTGEETQYF.

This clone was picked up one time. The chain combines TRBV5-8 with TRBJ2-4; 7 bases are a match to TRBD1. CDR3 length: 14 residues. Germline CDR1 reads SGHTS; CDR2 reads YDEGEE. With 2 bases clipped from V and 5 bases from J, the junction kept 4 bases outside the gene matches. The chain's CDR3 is CASSFPGTENIQYF. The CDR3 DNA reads TGTGCCAGCAGCTTCCCCGGGACAGAAAACATTCAGTACTTC.

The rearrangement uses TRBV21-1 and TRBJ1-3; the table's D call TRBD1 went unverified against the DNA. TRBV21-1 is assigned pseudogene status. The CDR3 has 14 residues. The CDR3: CASSKTGYGNTIYF. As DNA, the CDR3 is TGTGCCAGCAGCAAAACAGGGTATGGAAACACCATATATTTT.

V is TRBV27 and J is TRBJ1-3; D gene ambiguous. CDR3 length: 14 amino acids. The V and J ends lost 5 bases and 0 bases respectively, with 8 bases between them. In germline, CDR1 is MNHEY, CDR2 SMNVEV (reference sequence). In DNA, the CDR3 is TGTGCCAGCAGTCACGACAACTCTGGAAACACCATATATTTT. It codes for CASSHDNSGNTIYF.

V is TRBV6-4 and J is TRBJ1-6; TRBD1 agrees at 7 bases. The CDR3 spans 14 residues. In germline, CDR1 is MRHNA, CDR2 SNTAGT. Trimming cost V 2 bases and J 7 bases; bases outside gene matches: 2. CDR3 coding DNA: TGTGCCAGCAGTGACACAGGGGTGAATTCACCCCTCCACTTT. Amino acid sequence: CASSDTGVNSPLHF.

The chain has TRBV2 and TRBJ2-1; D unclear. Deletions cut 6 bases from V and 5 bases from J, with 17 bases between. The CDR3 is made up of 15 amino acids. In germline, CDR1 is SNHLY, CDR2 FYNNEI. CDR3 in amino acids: CASRKAVLLNNEQFF. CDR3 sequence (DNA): TGTGCCAGCAGAAAGGCGGTACTTCTAAACAATGAGCAGTTCTTC.

CDR3 DNA sequence: TGTGCCAGCAGCTTAGGTCGTGGTACGGCAGGGGGACTGTTCTTC. Translating it yields CASSLGRGTAGGLFF. V usage is TRBV7-7 and J usage is TRBJ2-1, with D possibly TRBD1 on 7 matching bases. Germline V gives CDR1 SSHAT, CDR2 FNYEAQ (reference sequence). Trimming pared 1 base from V and 15 bases from J, leaving 22 bases between. The CDR3 sequence is 15 residues long.

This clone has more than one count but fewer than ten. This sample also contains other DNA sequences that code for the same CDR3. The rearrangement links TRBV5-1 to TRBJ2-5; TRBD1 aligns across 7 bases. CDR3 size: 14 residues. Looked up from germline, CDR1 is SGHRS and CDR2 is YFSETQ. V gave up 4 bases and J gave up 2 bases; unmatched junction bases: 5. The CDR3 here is CASSPGQPQETQYF. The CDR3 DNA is TGCGCCAGCAGCCCGGGACAGCCACAAGAGACCCAGTACTTC. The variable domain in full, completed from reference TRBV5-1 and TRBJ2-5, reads KAGVTQTPRYLIKTRGQQVTLSCSPISGHRSVSWYQQTPGQGLQFLFEYFSETQRNKGNFPGRFSGRQFSNSRSEMNVSTLELGDSALYLCASSPGQPQETQYFGPGTRLLVL.

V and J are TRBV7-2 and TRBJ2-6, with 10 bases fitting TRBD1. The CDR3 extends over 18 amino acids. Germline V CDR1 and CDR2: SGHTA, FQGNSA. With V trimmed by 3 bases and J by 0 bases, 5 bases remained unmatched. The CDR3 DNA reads TGTGCCAGCAGCTTGGGACAGGGGATGGGCTCTGGGGCCAACGTCCTGACTTTC. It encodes CASSLGQGMGSGANVLTF.

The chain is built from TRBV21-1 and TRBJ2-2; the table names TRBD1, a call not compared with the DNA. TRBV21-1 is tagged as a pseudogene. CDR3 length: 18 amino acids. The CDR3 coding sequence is TGTGCCAGCAGCAAGTTCGACGACCTCCAACAGCACACCGGGGAGCTGTTTTTT. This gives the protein CASSKFDDLQQHTGELFF.